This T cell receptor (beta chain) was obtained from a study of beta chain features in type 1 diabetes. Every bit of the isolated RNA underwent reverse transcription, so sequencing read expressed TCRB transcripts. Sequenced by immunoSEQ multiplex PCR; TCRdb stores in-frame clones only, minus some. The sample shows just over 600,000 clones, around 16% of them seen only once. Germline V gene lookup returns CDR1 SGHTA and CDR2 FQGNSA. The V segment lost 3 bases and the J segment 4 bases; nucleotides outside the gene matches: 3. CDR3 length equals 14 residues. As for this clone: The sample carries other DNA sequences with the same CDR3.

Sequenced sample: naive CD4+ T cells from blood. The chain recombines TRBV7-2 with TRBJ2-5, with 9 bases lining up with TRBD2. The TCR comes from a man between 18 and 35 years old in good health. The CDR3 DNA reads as TGTGCCAGCAGCTTTAGCGGGAGTCGAGAGACCCAGTACTTC. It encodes CASSFSGSRETQYF.